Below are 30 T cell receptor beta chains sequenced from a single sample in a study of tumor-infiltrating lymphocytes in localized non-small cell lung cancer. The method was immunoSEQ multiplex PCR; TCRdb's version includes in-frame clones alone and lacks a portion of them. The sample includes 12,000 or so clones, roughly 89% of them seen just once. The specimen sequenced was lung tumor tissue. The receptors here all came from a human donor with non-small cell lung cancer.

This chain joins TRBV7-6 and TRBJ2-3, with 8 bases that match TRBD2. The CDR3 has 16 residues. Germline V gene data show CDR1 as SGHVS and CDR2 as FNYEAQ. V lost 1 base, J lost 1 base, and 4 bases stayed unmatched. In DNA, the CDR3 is TGTGCCAGCAGCTTAGTGAGCGGGGGCCGCACAGATACGCAGTATTTT. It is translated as CASSLVSGGRTDTQYF.

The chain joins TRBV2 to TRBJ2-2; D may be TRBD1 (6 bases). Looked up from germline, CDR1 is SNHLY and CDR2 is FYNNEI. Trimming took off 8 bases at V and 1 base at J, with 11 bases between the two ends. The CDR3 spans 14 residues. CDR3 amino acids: CASQQTGNTGELFF. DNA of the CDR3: TGTGCCAGCCAACAGACAGGGAACACCGGGGAGCTGTTTTTT.

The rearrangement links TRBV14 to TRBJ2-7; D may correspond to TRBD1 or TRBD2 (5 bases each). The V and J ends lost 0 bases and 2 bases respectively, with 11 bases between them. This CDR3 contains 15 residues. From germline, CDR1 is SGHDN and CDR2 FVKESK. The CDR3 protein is CASSQDMWDPYEQYF. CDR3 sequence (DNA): TGTGCCAGCAGCCAAGATATGTGGGACCCCTACGAGCAGTACTTC.

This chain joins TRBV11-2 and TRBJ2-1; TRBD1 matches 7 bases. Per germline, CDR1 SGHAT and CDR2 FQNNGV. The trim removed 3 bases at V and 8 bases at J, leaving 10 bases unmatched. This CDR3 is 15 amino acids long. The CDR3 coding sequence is TGTGCCAGCAGCTTGGTCCCAGGGGGAATCTATGAGCAGTTCTTC. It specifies CASSLVPGGIYEQFF.

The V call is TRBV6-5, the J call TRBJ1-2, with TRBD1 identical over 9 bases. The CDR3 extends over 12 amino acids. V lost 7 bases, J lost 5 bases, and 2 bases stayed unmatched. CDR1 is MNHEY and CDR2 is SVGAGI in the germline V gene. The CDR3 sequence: CASIGQGYGYTF. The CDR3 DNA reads TGTGCCAGCATTGGACAGGGGTATGGCTACACCTTC.

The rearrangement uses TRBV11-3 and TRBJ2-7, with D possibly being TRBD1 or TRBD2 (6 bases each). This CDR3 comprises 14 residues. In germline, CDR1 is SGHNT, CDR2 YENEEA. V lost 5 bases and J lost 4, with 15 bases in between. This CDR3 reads CASSPGGLSYEQYF. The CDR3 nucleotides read TGTGCCAGCAGCCCTGGGGGGCTGAGTTACGAGCAGTACTTC.

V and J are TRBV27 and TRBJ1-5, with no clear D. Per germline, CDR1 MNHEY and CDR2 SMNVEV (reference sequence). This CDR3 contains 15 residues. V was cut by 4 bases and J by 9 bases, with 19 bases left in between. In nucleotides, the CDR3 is TGTGCCAGCAGTTCCTTGAGGGAGGCGGGTTCGCCCCAGCATTTT. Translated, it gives CASSSLREAGSPQHF.

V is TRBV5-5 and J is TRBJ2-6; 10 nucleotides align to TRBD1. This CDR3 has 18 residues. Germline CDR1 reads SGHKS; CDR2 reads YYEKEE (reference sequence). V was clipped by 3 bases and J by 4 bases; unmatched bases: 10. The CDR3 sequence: CASSSRDRGREGANVLTF. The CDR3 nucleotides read TGTGCCAGCAGCTCGAGAGACAGGGGGCGCGAGGGGGCCAACGTCCTGACTTTC.

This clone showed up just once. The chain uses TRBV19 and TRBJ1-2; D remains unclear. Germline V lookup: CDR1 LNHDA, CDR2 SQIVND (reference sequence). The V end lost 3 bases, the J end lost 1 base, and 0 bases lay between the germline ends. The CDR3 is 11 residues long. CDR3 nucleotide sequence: TGTGCCAGTAGTATTAACTATGGCTACACCTTC. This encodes CASSINYGYTF.

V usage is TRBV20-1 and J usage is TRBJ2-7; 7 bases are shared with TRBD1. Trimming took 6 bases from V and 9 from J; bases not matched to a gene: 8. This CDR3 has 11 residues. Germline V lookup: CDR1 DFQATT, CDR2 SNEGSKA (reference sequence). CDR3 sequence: CSAPTGIAQYF. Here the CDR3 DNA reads TGCAGTGCACCGACAGGGATTGCGCAGTACTTC.

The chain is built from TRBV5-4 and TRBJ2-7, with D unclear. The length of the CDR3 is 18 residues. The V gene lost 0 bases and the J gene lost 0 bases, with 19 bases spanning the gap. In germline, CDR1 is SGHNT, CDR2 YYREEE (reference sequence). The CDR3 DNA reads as TGTGCCAGCAGCTTGGGTCAGACGAAAACTTCAAGCTCCTACGAGCAGTACTTC. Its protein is CASSLGQTKTSSSYEQYF.

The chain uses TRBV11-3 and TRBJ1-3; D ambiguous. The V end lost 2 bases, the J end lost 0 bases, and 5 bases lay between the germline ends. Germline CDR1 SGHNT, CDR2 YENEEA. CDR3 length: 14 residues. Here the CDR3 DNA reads TGTGCCAGCAGCTTACGAAGCTCTGGAAACACCATATATTTT. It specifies CASSLRSSGNTIYF.

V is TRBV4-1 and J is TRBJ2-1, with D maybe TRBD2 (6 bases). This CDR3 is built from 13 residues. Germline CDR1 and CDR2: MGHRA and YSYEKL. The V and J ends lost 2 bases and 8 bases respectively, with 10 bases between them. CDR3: CASSQWDLYEQFF. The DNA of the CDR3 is TGCGCCAGCAGCCAATGGGACTTGTATGAGCAGTTCTTC.

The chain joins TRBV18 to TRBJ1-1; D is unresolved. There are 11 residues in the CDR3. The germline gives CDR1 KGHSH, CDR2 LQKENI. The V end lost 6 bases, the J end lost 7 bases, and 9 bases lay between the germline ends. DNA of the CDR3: TGTGCCAGCTCTCAACAGCTTGAAGCTTTCTTT. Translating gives CASSQQLEAFF.

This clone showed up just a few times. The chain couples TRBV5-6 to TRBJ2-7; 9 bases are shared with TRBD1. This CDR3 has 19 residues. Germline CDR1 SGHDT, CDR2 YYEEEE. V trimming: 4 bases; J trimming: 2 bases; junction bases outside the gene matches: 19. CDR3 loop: CASSPTGTGSFWETYEQYF. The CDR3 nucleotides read TGTGCCAGCAGCCCCACCGGGACAGGGTCTTTCTGGGAGACCTACGAGCAGTACTTC.

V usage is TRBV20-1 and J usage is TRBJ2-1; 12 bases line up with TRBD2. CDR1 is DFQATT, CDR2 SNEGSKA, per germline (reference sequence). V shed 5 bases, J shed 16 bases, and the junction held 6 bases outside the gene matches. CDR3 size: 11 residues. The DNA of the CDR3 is TGCAGTGCTCTTCTAGCGGGAGGGAATTTCTTC. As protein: CSALLAGGNFF.

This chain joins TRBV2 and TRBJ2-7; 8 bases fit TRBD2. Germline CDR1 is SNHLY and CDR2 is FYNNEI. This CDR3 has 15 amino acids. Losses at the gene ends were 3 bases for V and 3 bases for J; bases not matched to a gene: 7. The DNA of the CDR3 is TGTGCCAGCAGTGAGAGCCGACTAGCGAGCTACGAGCAGTACTTC. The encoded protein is CASSESRLASYEQYF.

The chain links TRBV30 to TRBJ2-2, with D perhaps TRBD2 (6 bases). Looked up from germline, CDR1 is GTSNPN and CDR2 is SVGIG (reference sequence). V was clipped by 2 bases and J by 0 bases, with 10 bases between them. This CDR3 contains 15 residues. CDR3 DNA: TGTGCCTGGAGTTCCGGGACTCCGAACACCGGGGAGCTGTTTTTT. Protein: CAWSSGTPNTGELFF.

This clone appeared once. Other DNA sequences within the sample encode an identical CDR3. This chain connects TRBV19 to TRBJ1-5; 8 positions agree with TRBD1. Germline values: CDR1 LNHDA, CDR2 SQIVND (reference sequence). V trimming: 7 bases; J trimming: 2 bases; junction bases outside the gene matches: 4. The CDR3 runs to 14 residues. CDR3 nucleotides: TGTGCCAGTACCCCGGGACAGGGCAATCAGCCCCAGCATTTT. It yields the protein CASTPGQGNQPQHF.

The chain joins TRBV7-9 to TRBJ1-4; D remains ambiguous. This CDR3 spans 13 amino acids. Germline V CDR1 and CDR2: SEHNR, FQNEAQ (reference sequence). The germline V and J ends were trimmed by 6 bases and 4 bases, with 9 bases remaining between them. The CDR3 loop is CASRGQFNEKLFF. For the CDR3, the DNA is TGTGCCAGCAGAGGGCAGTTTAATGAAAAACTGTTTTTT. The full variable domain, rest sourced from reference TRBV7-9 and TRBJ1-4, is DTGVSQNPRHKITKRGQNVTFRCDPISEHNRLYWYRQTLGQGPEFLTYFQNEAQLEKSRLLSDRFSAERPKGSFSTLEIQRTEQGDSAMYLCASRGQFNEKLFFGSGTQLSVL.

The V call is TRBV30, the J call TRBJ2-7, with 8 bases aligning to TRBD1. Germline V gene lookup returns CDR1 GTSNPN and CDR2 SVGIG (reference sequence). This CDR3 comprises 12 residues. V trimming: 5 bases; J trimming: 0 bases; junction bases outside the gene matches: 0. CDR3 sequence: CAWGTGSYEQYF. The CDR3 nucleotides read TGTGCCTGGGGGACAGGCTCCTACGAGCAGTACTTC.

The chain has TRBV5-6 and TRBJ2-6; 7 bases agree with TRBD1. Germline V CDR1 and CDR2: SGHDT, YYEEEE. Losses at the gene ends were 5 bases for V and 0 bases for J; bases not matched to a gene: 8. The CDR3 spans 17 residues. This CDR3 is CASSPGQRFSGANVLTF. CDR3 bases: TGTGCCAGCAGTCCGGGACAGCGGTTCTCTGGGGCCAACGTCCTGACTTTC.

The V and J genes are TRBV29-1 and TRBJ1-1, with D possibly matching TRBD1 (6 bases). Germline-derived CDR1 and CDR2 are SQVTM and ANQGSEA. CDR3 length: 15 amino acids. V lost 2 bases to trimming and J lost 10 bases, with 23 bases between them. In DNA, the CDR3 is TGCAGCGTTGAATCCTCCTCCCAGGGGTGGGGGGGAGCTTTCTTT. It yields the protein CSVESSSQGWGGAFF.

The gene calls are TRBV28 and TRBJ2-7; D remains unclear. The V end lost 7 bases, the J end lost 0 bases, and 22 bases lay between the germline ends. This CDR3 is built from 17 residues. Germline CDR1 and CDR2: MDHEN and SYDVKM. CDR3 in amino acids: CASTSPGGRLSSYEQYF. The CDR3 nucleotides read TGTGCCAGCACCTCGCCTGGCGGCCGCTTAAGCTCCTACGAGCAGTACTTC.

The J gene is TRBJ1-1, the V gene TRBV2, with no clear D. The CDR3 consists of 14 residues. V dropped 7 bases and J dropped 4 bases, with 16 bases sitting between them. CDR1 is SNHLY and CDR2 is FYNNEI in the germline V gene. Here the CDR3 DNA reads TGTGCCAGCAACCAAAAAAGGGAGATCACTGAAGCTTTCTTT. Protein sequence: CASNQKREITEAFF.

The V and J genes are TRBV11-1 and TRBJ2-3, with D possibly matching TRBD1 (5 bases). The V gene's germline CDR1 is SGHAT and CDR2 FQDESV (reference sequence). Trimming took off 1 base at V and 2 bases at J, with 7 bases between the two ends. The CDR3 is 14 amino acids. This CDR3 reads CASSLDRFTDTQYF. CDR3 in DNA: TGTGCCAGCAGCTTAGACAGGTTCACAGATACGCAGTATTTT.

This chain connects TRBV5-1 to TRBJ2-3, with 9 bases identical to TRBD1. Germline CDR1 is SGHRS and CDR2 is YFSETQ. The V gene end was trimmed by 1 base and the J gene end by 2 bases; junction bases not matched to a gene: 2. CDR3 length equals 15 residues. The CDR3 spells CASSLRTGATDTQYF. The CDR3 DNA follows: TGCGCCAGCAGCTTGAGGACAGGGGCCACAGATACGCAGTATTTT. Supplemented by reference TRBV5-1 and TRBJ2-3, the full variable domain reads KAGVTQTPRYLIKTRGQQVTLSCSPISGHRSVSWYQQTPGQGLQFLFEYFSETQRNKGNFPGRFSGRQFSNSRSEMNVSTLELGDSALYLCASSLRTGATDTQYFGPGTRLTVL.

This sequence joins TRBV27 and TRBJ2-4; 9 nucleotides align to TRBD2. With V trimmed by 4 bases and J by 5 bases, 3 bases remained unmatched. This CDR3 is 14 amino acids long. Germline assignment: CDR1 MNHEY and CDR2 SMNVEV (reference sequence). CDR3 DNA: TGTGCCAGCAGTTCGCGGGGGGGCCAAAACATTCAGTACTTC. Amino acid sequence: CASSSRGGQNIQYF.

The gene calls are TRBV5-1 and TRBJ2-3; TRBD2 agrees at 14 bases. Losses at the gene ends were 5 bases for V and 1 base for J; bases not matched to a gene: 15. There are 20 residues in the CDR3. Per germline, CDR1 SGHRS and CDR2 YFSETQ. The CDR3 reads CASSDQAKTSGRGGTDTQYF. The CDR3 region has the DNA TGCGCCAGCAGTGACCAAGCCAAGACTAGCGGGAGGGGAGGCACAGATACGCAGTATTTT. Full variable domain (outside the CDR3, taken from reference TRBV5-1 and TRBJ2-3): KAGVTQTPRYLIKTRGQQVTLSCSPISGHRSVSWYQQTPGQGLQFLFEYFSETQRNKGNFPGRFSGRQFSNSRSEMNVSTLELGDSALYLCASSDQAKTSGRGGTDTQYFGPGTRLTVL.

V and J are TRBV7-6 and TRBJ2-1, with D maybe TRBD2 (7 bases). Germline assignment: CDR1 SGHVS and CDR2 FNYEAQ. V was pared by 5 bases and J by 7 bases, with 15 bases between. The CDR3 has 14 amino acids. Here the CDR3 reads CASSGGGYGNEQFF. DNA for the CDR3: TGTGCCAGCAGCGGGGGGGGCTACGGGAATGAGCAGTTCTTC.